The 9 T cell receptor beta chains in this list originate from one sample, sequenced in a study of blood T cell repertoires in COVID-19. Assay used: immunoSEQ multiplex PCR; TCRdb lists only in-frame clones, some missing. The table shows under 300,000 clones, with approximately 90% occurring only once. The sequencing sample was made of PBMCs or T cells enriched from blood (not recorded which). The source of these receptors is a man in his late teens or twenties who had recovered from COVID-19.

This sequence joins TRBV18 and TRBJ1-1; D remains unclear. V lost 1 base to trimming and J lost 2 bases, with 5 bases between them. Germline values: CDR1 KGHSH, CDR2 LQKENI. The CDR3 extends over 13 amino acids. The CDR3 nucleotides read TGTGCCAGCTCACCACGGGCTAACACTGAAGCTTTCTTT. Translation gives CASSPRANTEAFF.

The rearrangement links TRBV5-3 to TRBJ2-7; TRBD1 agrees at 8 bases. TRBV5-3 is an ORF for which the function is uncertain. J was trimmed by 7 bases and V by 5 bases; bases with no gene match: 14. The CDR3 has 15 residues. CDR3 amino acids: CARRLPTGAVWEQYF. In DNA, the CDR3 is TGTGCCAGAAGACTGCCGACAGGGGCGGTGTGGGAGCAGTACTTC.

The J gene is TRBJ2-1, the V gene TRBV19, with TRBD2 matching 9 bases. Germline assignment: CDR1 LNHDA and CDR2 SQIVND (reference sequence). J lost 5 bases, V lost 3 bases, and 8 bases had no gene match. This CDR3 is 16 amino acids long. As DNA, the CDR3 is TGTGCCAGTAGTATCTACCTAGCGGGACTCCACAATGAGCAGTTCTTC. Translating gives CASSIYLAGLHNEQFF. Drawing the rest from reference TRBV19 and TRBJ2-1, the complete variable domain is DGGITQSPKYLFRKEGQNVTLSCEQNLNHDAMYWYRQDPGQGLRLIYYSQIVNDFQKGDIAEGYSVSREKKESFPLTVTSAQKNPTAFYLCASSIYLAGLHNEQFFGPGTRLTVL.

The genes are TRBV7-2 and TRBJ1-5, with D possibly TRBD1 on 6 matching bases. This CDR3 has 14 amino acids. V was trimmed by 1 base and J by 5 bases, leaving 9 bases between them. CDR1 and CDR2 from the germline V gene are SGHTA and FQGNSA. The CDR3, as DNA: TGTGCCAGCAGCTTAGTCGCAGGGGATCAGCCCCAGCATTTT. It specifies CASSLVAGDQPQHF.

This chain uses TRBV7-9 with TRBJ1-1, with a tentative D call TRBD1 (6 bases). Trimming shortened V by 1 base and J by 5 bases, and 23 bases separated the two germline ends. Per germline, CDR1 SEHNR and CDR2 FQNEAQ (reference sequence). This CDR3 spans 18 amino acids. CDR3 loop: CASSLVAGVWSLGTEAFF. DNA of the CDR3: TGTGCCAGCAGCTTAGTGGCAGGGGTGTGGAGTCTAGGTACTGAAGCTTTCTTT.

The CDR3 DNA reads as TGTGCCAGCAGATTGGGACAGGGTACTAATTCACCCCTCCACTTT. Translated, it gives CASRLGQGTNSPLHF. J is TRBJ1-6 and V is TRBV2; the match to TRBD1 covers 9 bases. Per the germline V gene, CDR1 is SNHLY and CDR2 is FYNNEI. The CDR3 is made up of 15 amino acids. Trimming at V came to 6 bases and at J to 6 bases, leaving 6 bases not matched to a gene.

A remark on this clone: One end of the junction is discordant with germline, which a read error may explain. The chain employs TRBV11-2 and TRBJ2-3; 7 bases map to TRBD2. The V gene's germline CDR1 is SGHAT and CDR2 FQNNGV. There are 12 residues in the CDR3. The CDR3: CASSLSGRGSDF. In DNA, the CDR3 is TGTGCCAGCAGCTTAAGCGGGCGGGGGAGCGATTTT. The full variable domain, completed using reference TRBV11-2 and TRBJ2-3, is EAGVAQSPRYKIIEKRQSVAFWCNPISGHATLYWYQQILGQGPKLLIQFQNNGVVDDSQLPKDRFSAERLKGVDSTLKIQPAKLEDSAVYLCASSLSGRGSDFGPGTRLTVL.

CDR3: CAWSVQASGAYNEQFF. The CDR3 DNA follows: TGTGCCTGGAGTGTCCAAGCTAGCGGAGCCTACAATGAGCAGTTCTTC. The chain couples TRBV30 to TRBJ2-1, with TRBD2 matching 7 bases. Per the germline V gene, CDR1 is GTSNPN and CDR2 is SVGIG (reference sequence). The CDR3 runs 16 residues. V dropped 0 bases and J dropped 2; count of bases not matched to a gene: 7. The entire variable domain, with the rest obtained from reference TRBV30 and TRBJ2-1, is as follows: SQTIHQWPATLVQPVGSPLSLECTVEGTSNPNLYWYRQAAGRGLQLLFYSVGIGQISSEVPQNLSASRPQDRQFILSSKKLLLSDSGFYLCAWSVQASGAYNEQFFGPGTRLTVL.

The V call is TRBV6-6, the J call TRBJ1-4; D possibly corresponds to TRBD1 (5 bases). V was pared by 0 bases and J by 5 bases, with 13 bases between. The germline CDR1 and CDR2 sequences are MNHNY and SVGAGI (reference sequence). This CDR3 spans 16 amino acids. CDR3 region: CASSYSRARANEKLFF. CDR3 coding DNA: TGTGCCAGCAGTTACTCTCGGGCCAGGGCAAATGAAAAACTGTTTTTT.